This TCR beta chain came from a study of sequential checkpoint blockade in melanoma. The length of the CDR3 is 15 residues. V was pared by 5 bases and J by 5 bases, with 11 bases of the junction left unmatched. Germline V gives CDR1 SEHNR, CDR2 FQNEAQ (reference sequence). Sequenced by immunoSEQ multiplex PCR; TCRdb stores in-frame clones only, minus some. The data show thousands of clones, roughly 57% seen once. The treatment is: randomized to nivolumab then ipilimumab (arm A) or the reverse (arm B). This clone was observed a few times. The sequencing here drew on CD8+ T cells sorted from blood (inferred from file names), taken from a patient given nivolumab and ipilimumab in sequence. This clonotype originated in a human patient with melanoma. Some clones in this sample may be carry-over from other donors' samples. This chain connects TRBV7-9 to TRBJ2-7; 8 positions agree with TRBD1. The CDR3 region is CASSTMGTGGDEQYF. As DNA, the CDR3 is TGTGCCAGCAGCACAATGGGGACAGGAGGTGACGAGCAGTACTTC.